These 5 T cell receptor beta chains originate from one sample sequenced in a study of CXCR3-negative and CXCR3-positive naive CD8 T cells. Study-wide findings and caveats: Relative to CXCR3-negative naive cells, CXCR3-positive naive cells had more hydrophobic TRB CDR3s.

What these receptors recognize is not known. UMI-labeled TRB cDNA libraries were prepared by 5' RACE. After re-calling the 5' RACE reads, TCRdb lists one entry per CDR3 protein, DNA absent. The ten most abundant clones cover 0.5% to 0.75% of a sample with about 120,000 distinct CDR3 sequences. The specimen was naive CXCR3+ CD8+ T cells from blood. Stated subset: CD45RO-CCR7+CD27+CD95- naive CD8+ T cells expressing CXCR3 (TNR3+). Source of these receptors: a human donor in good health. Some clones in this sample may be carry-over from other donors' samples.

CDR3 amino acids: CASIKEPGTDTQYF. The J gene is TRBJ2-3, the V gene TRBV6-2 or TRBV6-3. The V gene's germline CDR1 is MNHEY and CDR2 SVGEGT. The CDR3 extends over 14 amino acids.

J is TRBJ1-4 and V is TRBV5-1; the D call from TCRdb, TRBD1, cannot be confirmed without DNA. This CDR3 region has 14 residues. Germline lookup yields CDR1 SGHRS and CDR2 YFSETQ. This CDR3 reads CASRLQGAEEKLFF.

V and J are TRBV25-1 and TRBJ1-1; TCRdb designates TRBD1, a call that cannot be tested without DNA. The length of the CDR3 is 15 residues. Germline V CDR1 and CDR2: MGHDK, SYGVNS. CDR3 sequence reads: CASSGTGGHYTEAFF.

V usage is TRBV20-1 and J usage is TRBJ1-2. The CDR3 totals 13 residues. Germline V gene data show CDR1 as DFQATT and CDR2 as SNEGSKA (reference sequence). The chain's CDR3 is CGARDSSHNGYTF.

V and J are TRBV29-1 and TRBJ2-1; TCRdb reports TRBD2, a call that lacks DNA to check it against. Germline values: CDR1 SQVTM, CDR2 ANQGSEA. This CDR3 is 14 amino acids long. CDR3 amino acids: CSVAAGRPYNEQFF.